The clone carrying this TCR beta chain was seen repeatedly, ten times or more. The antigen is not known. RNA served as the template for amplifying TCR beta CDR3 regions. The authors performed first-round RT-PCR with HTBI primers and then a second-round multiplex PCR. TCRdb passed the multiplex PCR reads through MiXCR, listing each CDR3 protein once. The sample comprises hundreds of thousands of distinct CDR3 sequences, under 25% of which are singletons, and approximately 3% rests with the top ten. The data stem from a study of Graves' ophthalmopathy and Graves' hyperthyroidism. Deletions cut 1 base from V and 2 bases from J, with 6 bases between. The CDR3 length is 13 residues. Germline lookup yields CDR1 SEHNR and CDR2 FQNEAQ (reference sequence). Findings and limits, study-wide: The majority of expanded thyroid clonotypes above 0.001 frequency also occurred in blood. A model of 13 signatures distinguished ophthalmopathy from stable hyperthyroidism at approximately 90% sensitivity and about 80% specificity.

This sequence joins TRBV7-9 and TRBJ2-7; D call uncertain. Sequences were obtained from peripheral blood. This receptor was taken from a woman younger than 30 with stable Graves' hyperthyroidism. The CDR3 protein is CASSLVTAYEQYF. CDR3 in DNA: TGTGCCAGCAGCTTAGTTACCGCCTACGAGCAGTACTTC.